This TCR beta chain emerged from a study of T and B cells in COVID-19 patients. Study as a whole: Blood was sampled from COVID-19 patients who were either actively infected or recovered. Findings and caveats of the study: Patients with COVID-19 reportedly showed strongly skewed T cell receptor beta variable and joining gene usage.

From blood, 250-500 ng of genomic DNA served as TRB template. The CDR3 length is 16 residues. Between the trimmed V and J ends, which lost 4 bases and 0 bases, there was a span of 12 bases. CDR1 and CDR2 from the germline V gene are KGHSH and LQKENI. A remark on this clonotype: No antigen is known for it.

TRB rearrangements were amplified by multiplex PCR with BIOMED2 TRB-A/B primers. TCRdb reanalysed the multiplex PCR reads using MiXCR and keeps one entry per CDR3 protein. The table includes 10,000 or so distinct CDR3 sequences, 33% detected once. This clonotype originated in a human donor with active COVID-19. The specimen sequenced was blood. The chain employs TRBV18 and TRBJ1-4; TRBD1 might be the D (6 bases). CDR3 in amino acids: CASSRDRPATNEKLFF. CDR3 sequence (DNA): TGTGCCAGCTCACGTGACAGGCCCGCAACTAATGAAAAACTGTTTTTT.